These 26 T cell receptor beta chains were all obtained from the same sample, sequenced in a study of shared clonotypes between healthy human individuals (dated by TCRdb to 2019 to 2021). The library was produced with the immunoSEQ multiplex PCR assay. TCRdb limited this immuneACCESS table to in-frame rearrangements with V and J called. A share of clones is missing; checked studies link under half to unresolved V genes, and the rest is unexplained. The sample data list 1,400,000 or so clones, and less than 99% of these were observed just once. The top ten hold roughly 0.35% of the sample. The sequencing input was naive CD4+ T cells sorted from blood. The sample's cell subset or site, from its label and the paper: CD45RA+ positively selected. All receptors come from a young man in good health.

V usage is TRBV9 and J usage is TRBJ1-1; TRBD1 agrees at 10 bases. J gave up 7 bases and V 10 bases, and 13 bases lay outside the gene matches. CDR1 and CDR2 from the germline V gene are SGDLS and YYNGEE. This CDR3 is built from 14 residues. CDR3 sequence reads: CAGTGARTLDEAFF. In nucleotides, the CDR3 is TGTGCCGGGACAGGGGCAAGAACACTCGATGAAGCTTTCTTT.

The J gene is TRBJ1-3, the V gene TRBV28, with D hard to call. The CDR3 runs to 14 residues. From germline, CDR1 is MDHEN and CDR2 SYDVKM. Trimming shortened V by 7 bases and J by 1 base, and 11 bases separated the two germline ends. CDR3 amino acids: CASTDGTSGNTIYF. Here the CDR3 DNA reads TGTGCCAGCACCGACGGTACATCTGGAAACACCATATATTTT.

J is TRBJ2-1 and V is TRBV4-3; 10 positions match TRBD2. Looked up from germline, CDR1 is LGHNA and CDR2 is YSLEER. The junction had 8 bases not matched to a gene; V was cut back by 0 bases and J by 3 bases. CDR3 length equals 18 residues. The CDR3 protein is CASSQDRLTSGVYNEQFF. The CDR3 nucleotides read TGCGCCAGCAGCCAAGACCGATTAACTAGCGGGGTCTACAATGAGCAGTTCTTC.

The rearrangement links TRBV11-2 to TRBJ1-5, with D maybe TRBD1 (6 bases). This CDR3 region has 15 residues. In germline, CDR1 is SGHAT, CDR2 FQNNGV. Trimming removed 1 base at V and 5 bases at J, with 12 bases between. CDR3 nucleotide sequence: TGTGCCAGCAGCTTAGGGGCCAGGGGCGATCAGCCCCAGCATTTT. This encodes CASSLGARGDQPQHF.

This chain joins TRBV30 and TRBJ2-7; 8 positions agree with TRBD1. Germline CDR1 is GTSNPN and CDR2 is SVGIG (reference sequence). With V trimmed by 4 bases and J by 5 bases, 13 bases remained unmatched. The CDR3 extends over 15 amino acids. CDR3 in amino acids: CAWNLLGQGGNEQYF. The CDR3 nucleotides read TGTGCCTGGAATCTCCTAGGACAGGGTGGGAACGAGCAGTACTTC.

This chain connects TRBV18 to TRBJ2-2; tentatively, D is TRBD2 (5 bases). Trimming cost V 1 base and J 5 bases, with 8 bases left between them. The CDR3 totals 14 residues. Germline V CDR1 and CDR2: KGHSH, LQKENI. CDR3 residues: CASSPLATTGELFF. The CDR3 region has the DNA TGTGCCAGCTCACCACTAGCGACGACCGGGGAGCTGTTTTTT.

The genes are TRBV20-1 and TRBJ1-2; D call uncertain. From germline, CDR1 is DFQATT and CDR2 SNEGSKA (reference sequence). The CDR3 extends over 9 amino acids. Trimming stripped 6 bases from V and 2 bases from J, with 1 base between. The CDR3 protein is CSANYGYTF. The CDR3 DNA sequence: TGCAGTGCAAACTATGGCTACACCTTC.

The chain uses TRBV4-1 and TRBJ2-1, with TRBD2 matching over 7 bases. V lost 6 bases, J lost 4 bases, and 9 bases stayed unmatched. Germline lookup yields CDR1 MGHRA and CDR2 YSYEKL. There are 15 residues in the CDR3. The CDR3 DNA sequence: TGCGCCAGCAGTAGAAAGCGGGATCGGTACAATGAGCAGTTCTTC. Encoded protein: CASSRKRDRYNEQFF.

The V call is TRBV5-5, the J call TRBJ2-7; tentative D call: TRBD1 (6 bases). The CDR3 has 14 amino acids. From germline, CDR1 is SGHKS and CDR2 YYEKEE (reference sequence). V was pared by 3 bases and J by 3 bases, with 13 bases between. CDR3 protein: CASSSLTGVYEQYF. For the CDR3, the DNA is TGTGCCAGCAGCTCATTGACAGGAGTCTACGAGCAGTACTTC.

The chain is built from TRBV9 and TRBJ1-1; D gene uncertain. The germline V gene encodes CDR1 SGDLS and CDR2 YYNGEE. This CDR3 is built from 14 residues. V was cut by 0 bases and J by 4 bases, with 10 bases left in between. The CDR3 coding sequence is TGTGCCAGCAGCGTAGCCTCCATCAGCACTGAAGCTTTCTTT. This translates into CASSVASISTEAFF.

This clone was seen just once. V gene TRBV7-2 combines with J gene TRBJ2-5, with D unresolved. V was cut by 5 bases and J by 0 bases, with 10 bases left in between. Germline CDR1 is SGHTA and CDR2 is FQGNSA. This CDR3 is built from 14 residues. CDR3: CASSPNWDQETQYF. The DNA for the CDR3 is TGTGCCAGCAGCCCAAATTGGGACCAAGAGACCCAGTACTTC.

This clone is a singleton in its sample. J is TRBJ2-7 and V is TRBV6-5, with TRBD2 matching over 8 bases. The CDR3 is 14 amino acids. The germline V gene has CDR1 MNHEY and CDR2 SVGAGI. V trimming: 5 bases; J trimming: 4 bases; junction bases outside the gene matches: 7. The CDR3, as DNA: TGTGCCAGCAGTAGCCAGCGGGAGCGGTACGAGCAGTACTTC. Protein product: CASSSQRERYEQYF.

V is TRBV11-3 and J is TRBJ2-7, with D possibly matching TRBD2 (6 bases). Germline CDR1 SGHNT, CDR2 YENEEA. Trimming pared 0 bases from V and 8 bases from J, leaving 11 bases between. This CDR3 region has 13 residues. The CDR3 DNA sequence: TGTGCCAGCAGCTTAGATACGGCGGGAAAGCAGTACTTC. Amino acids: CASSLDTAGKQYF.

This chain joins TRBV7-3 and TRBJ1-3; no firm D call. This CDR3 region has 13 residues. The germline CDR1 and CDR2 sequences are SGHTA and FQGTGA. Trimming took off 3 bases at V and 4 bases at J, with 7 bases between the two ends. This CDR3 is CASSLVRGNTIYF. CDR3 nucleotide sequence: TGTGCCAGCAGCTTGGTTCGGGGAAACACCATATATTTT.

The genes are TRBV5-5 and TRBJ1-1; D uncertain. The ends were cut back, 0 bases at V and 5 bases at J, with 17 bases in the middle. The CDR3 runs 16 residues. Per the germline V gene, CDR1 is SGHKS and CDR2 is YYEKEE (reference sequence). CDR3 coding DNA: TGTGCCAGCAGCTTGGATGATCTCCCCCTGGGAACTGAAGCTTTCTTT. Encoded protein: CASSLDDLPLGTEAFF.

The chain couples TRBV5-1 to TRBJ2-3; the D is unclear. Trimming shortened V by 2 bases and J by 0 bases, and 13 bases separated the two germline ends. Germline lookup yields CDR1 SGHRS and CDR2 YFSETQ. The CDR3 runs 16 residues. CDR3 sequence: CASSFVQEISTDTQYF. The DNA of the CDR3 is TGCGCCAGCAGCTTCGTGCAGGAAATAAGCACAGATACGCAGTATTTT.

The CDR3, as DNA: TGTGCCACCAGCAGGGGACTTGACCGGAATACCTACAATGAGCAGTTCTTC. Protein sequence: CATSRGLDRNTYNEQFF. The chain joins TRBV15 to TRBJ2-1, with D possibly matching TRBD2 (6 bases). V was pared by 3 bases and J by 2 bases, with 17 bases between. This CDR3 is built from 17 residues. CDR1 LNHNV and CDR2 YYDKDF come from the germline V gene (reference sequence).

The genes are TRBV6-5 and TRBJ1-1; D unclear. V gave up 8 bases and J gave up 4 bases, with 11 bases separating them. The CDR3 extends over 12 amino acids. Germline assignment: CDR1 MNHEY and CDR2 SVGAGI. As DNA, the CDR3 is TGTGCCAGCGTCTATGAGGGCACTGAAGCTTTCTTT. Protein: CASVYEGTEAFF.

The J gene is TRBJ2-1, the V gene TRBV7-9; 7 bases agree with TRBD2. CDR1 and CDR2 from the germline V gene are SEHNR and FQNEAQ (reference sequence). The CDR3 loop spans 15 amino acids. Losses at the gene ends were 4 bases for V and 2 bases for J; bases not matched to a gene: 5. The CDR3 sequence is CASSSSGWAYNEQFF. The CDR3, as DNA: TGTGCCAGCAGCTCTAGCGGATGGGCCTACAATGAGCAGTTCTTC.

V is TRBV27 and J is TRBJ2-1, with 11 positions matching TRBD2. CDR3 length: 19 residues. The trim removed 3 bases at V and 0 bases at J, leaving 10 bases unmatched. Germline-derived CDR1 and CDR2 are MNHEY and SMNVEV (reference sequence). Here the CDR3 reads CASSFRGTSGRSSYNEQFF. CDR3 nucleotide sequence: TGTGCCAGCAGTTTCCGTGGGACTAGCGGCCGAAGCTCCTACAATGAGCAGTTCTTC.

The chain carries TRBV28 and TRBJ1-2; TRBD1 aligns across 7 bases. V dropped 5 bases and J dropped 8; count of bases not matched to a gene: 8. Germline CDR1 is MDHEN and CDR2 is SYDVKM. CDR3 length equals 13 residues. CDR3 nucleotides: TGTGCCAGCAGTGTGAACAGGGGCTCCGGCTACACCTTC. It specifies CASSVNRGSGYTF.

On this clone itself: Distinct nucleotide sequences in the sample also encode this CDR3. The chain links TRBV28 to TRBJ2-7, with TRBD2 matching 9 bases. Germline values: CDR1 MDHEN, CDR2 SYDVKM. This CDR3 is built from 13 residues. V trimming: 5 bases; J trimming: 4 bases; junction bases outside the gene matches: 3. This CDR3 reads CASSRLAGYEQYF. The CDR3 DNA reads as TGTGCCAGCAGTCGCCTAGCGGGGTACGAGCAGTACTTC.

The chain carries TRBV11-3 and TRBJ2-3; D is perhaps TRBD2 (6 bases). Deletions cut 3 bases from V and 1 base from J, with 14 bases between. The CDR3 has 16 residues. Germline V CDR1 and CDR2: SGHNT, YENEEA. CDR3 in DNA: TGTGCCAGCAGCTTGGGCGGGACCCCTGGCACAGATACGCAGTATTTT. The encoded protein is CASSLGGTPGTDTQYF.

The rearrangement uses TRBV5-6 and TRBJ2-7; 13 bases line up with TRBD2. CDR3 length equals 17 residues. J was trimmed by 2 bases and V by 4 bases; bases with no gene match: 9. Germline CDR1 SGHDT, CDR2 YYEEEE. DNA for the CDR3: TGTGCCAGCAGCCTTGCGGGACTAGCGGGACGACCCTACGAGCAGTACTTC. This encodes CASSLAGLAGRPYEQYF.

The V and J genes are TRBV29-1 and TRBJ2-1; D remains unclear. Germline V gene data show CDR1 as SQVTM and CDR2 as ANQGSEA. There are 12 residues in the CDR3. V lost 5 bases and J 8 bases, leaving 13 bases between the germline ends. The CDR3 DNA is TGCAGCGTTTTATGGACGCCCTATGAGCAGTTCTTC. It translates to CSVLWTPYEQFF.

V usage is TRBV4-1 and J usage is TRBJ2-1, with TRBD2 matching over 9 bases. Trimming removed 0 bases from V and 7 bases from J; junction bases left unmatched: 10. The V gene's germline CDR1 is MGHRA and CDR2 YSYEKL. The CDR3 totals 17 residues. The CDR3 spells CASSQDVVAGAGNEQFF. CDR3 DNA: TGCGCCAGCAGCCAAGATGTGGTAGCGGGAGCGGGGAATGAGCAGTTCTTC.